This T cell receptor beta chain stems from a study of CD8 T cells in ankylosing spondylitis. Study outcomes and limitations: Ankylosing spondylitis blood appeared to carry a characteristic TCR beta motif of several highly homologous variants. Disease-associated clones were reportedly significantly overrepresented in matched ankylosing spondylitis synovial fluid. The authors found the disease-linked clones to be CD8+ and relatively rare in peripheral blood. Several of the motif variants were reported before in synovial fluid and blood from reactive arthritis.

This CDR3 is 14 amino acids long. Germline V gene lookup returns CDR1 SNHLY and CDR2 FYNNEI. In the case of this clonotype: Its antigen is not known.

Libraries for TCR beta were made by quantitative 5'-RACE with molecular barcodes. TCRdb called the 5' RACE reads again in MiXCR, with one record for every CDR3 protein. The table has around 390,000 distinct CDR3 sequences, approximately 20% seen once. The sequencing sample was made of blood, either unsorted or a sorted T cell fraction (not recorded which). The chain recombines TRBV2 with TRBJ2-1, with D uncertain. The TCR originated in a male donor with ankylosing spondylitis. CDR3 DNA: TGTGCTAGCTTAAGGTCCGTTTGGAGCCATGAGCAGTTCTTC. Amino acid sequence: CASLRSVWSHEQFF.